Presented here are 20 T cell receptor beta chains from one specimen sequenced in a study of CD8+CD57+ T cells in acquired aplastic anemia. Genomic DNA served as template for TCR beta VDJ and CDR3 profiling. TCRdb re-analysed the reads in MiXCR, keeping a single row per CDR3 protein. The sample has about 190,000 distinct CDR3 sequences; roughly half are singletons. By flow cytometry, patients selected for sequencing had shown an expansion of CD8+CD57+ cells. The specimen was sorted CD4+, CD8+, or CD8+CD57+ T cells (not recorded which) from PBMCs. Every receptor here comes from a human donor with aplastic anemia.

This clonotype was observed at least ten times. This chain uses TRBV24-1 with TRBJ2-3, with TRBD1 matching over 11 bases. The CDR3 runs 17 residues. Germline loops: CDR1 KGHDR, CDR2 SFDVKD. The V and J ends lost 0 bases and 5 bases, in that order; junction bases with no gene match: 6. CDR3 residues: CATSDLVGQGAEDTQYF. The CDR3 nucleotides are TGTGCCACCAGTGATTTGGTCGGACAGGGGGCAGAAGATACGCAGTATTTT.

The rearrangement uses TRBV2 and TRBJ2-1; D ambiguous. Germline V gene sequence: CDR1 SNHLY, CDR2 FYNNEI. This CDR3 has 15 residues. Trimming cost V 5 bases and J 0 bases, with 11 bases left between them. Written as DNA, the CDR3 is TGTGCCAGCAGTCCCCGGGCCAACTCCTACAATGAGCAGTTCTTC. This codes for CASSPRANSYNEQFF.

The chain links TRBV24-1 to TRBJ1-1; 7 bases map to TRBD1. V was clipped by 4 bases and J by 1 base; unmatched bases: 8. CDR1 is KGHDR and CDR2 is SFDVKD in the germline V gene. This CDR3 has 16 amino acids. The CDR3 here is CATSENTGTANTEAFF. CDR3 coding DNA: TGTGCCACCAGTGAGAATACAGGGACAGCGAACACTGAAGCTTTCTTT.

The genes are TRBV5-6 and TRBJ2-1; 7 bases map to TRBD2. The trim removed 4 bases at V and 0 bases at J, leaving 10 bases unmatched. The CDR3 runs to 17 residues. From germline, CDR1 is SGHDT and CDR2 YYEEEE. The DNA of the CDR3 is TGTGCCAGCAGCCCGTTACTAGCGCGAAGCTCCTACAATGAGCAGTTCTTC. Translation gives CASSPLLARSSYNEQFF.

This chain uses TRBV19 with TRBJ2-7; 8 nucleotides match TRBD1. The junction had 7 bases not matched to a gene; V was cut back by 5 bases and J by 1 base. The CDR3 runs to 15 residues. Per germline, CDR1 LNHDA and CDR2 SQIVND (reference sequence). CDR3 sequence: CASSAQDRVSYEQYF. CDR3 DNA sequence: TGTGCCAGTAGTGCCCAGGACAGGGTGTCCTACGAGCAGTACTTC.

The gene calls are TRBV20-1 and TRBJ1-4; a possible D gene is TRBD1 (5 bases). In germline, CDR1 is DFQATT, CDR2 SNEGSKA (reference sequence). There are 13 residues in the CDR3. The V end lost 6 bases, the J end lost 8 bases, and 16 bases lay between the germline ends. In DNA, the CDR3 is TGCAGTGCCGGCACGCAGGGCAGAGAAAAACTGTTTTTT. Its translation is CSAGTQGREKLFF.

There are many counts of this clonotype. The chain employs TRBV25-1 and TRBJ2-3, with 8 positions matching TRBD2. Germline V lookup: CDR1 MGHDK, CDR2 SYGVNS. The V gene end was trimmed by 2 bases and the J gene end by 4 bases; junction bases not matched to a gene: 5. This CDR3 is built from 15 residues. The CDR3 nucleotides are TGTGCCAGCAGTGAAACGGGAGGGTGGGCAGATACGCAGTATTTT. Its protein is CASSETGGWADTQYF.

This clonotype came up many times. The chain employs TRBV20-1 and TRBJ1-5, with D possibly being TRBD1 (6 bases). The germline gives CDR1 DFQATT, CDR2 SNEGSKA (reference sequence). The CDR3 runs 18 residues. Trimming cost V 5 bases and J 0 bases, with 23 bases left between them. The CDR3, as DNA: TGCAGTGCTGAAATGGGGGCGGACAGCGAAGATAGCAATCAGCCCCAGCATTTT. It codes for CSAEMGADSEDSNQPQHF.

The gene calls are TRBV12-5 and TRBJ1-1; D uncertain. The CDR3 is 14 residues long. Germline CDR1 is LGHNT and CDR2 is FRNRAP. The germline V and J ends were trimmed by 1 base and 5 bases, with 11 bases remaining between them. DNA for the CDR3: TGTGCTAGTGGTTTGGCGGTAGCTTTGACTGAAGCTTTCTTT. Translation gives CASGLAVALTEAFF.

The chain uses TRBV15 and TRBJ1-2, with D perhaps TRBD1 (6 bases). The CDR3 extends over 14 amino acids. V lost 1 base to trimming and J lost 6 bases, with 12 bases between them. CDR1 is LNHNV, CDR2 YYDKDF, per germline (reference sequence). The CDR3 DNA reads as TGTGCCACCAGCAGAGGGACAGCGACAGATGGCTACACCTTC. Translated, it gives CATSRGTATDGYTF.

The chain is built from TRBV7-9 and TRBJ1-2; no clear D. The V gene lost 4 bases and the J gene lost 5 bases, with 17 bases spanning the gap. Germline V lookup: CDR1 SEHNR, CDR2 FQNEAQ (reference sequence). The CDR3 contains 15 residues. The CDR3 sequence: CASSSLAGRTYGYTF. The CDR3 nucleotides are TGTGCCAGCAGCTCCCTGGCGGGCAGGACTTATGGCTACACCTTC. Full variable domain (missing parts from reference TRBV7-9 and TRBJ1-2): DTGVSQNPRHKITKRGQNVTFRCDPISEHNRLYWYRQTLGQGPEFLTYFQNEAQLEKSRLLSDRFSAERPKGSFSTLEIQRTEQGDSAMYLCASSSLAGRTYGYTFGSGTRLTVV.

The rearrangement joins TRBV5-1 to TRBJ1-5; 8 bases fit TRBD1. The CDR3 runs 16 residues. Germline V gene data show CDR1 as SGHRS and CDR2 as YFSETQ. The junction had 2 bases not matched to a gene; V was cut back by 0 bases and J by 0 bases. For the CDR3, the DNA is TGCGCCAGCAGCTTGGGGACAGGGAGTAGCAATCAGCCCCAGCATTTT. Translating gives CASSLGTGSSNQPQHF.

CDR3 residues: CASSLFRWEAFF. CDR3 DNA sequence: TGTGCCAGCAGCTTATTCAGGTGGGAAGCTTTCTTT. The V gene is TRBV7-8, the J gene TRBJ1-1; D is undetermined. V was shortened by 2 bases and J by 8 bases, with 9 bases between the two germline ends. CDR3 length: 12 amino acids. Germline values: CDR1 SGHVS, CDR2 FQNEAQ.

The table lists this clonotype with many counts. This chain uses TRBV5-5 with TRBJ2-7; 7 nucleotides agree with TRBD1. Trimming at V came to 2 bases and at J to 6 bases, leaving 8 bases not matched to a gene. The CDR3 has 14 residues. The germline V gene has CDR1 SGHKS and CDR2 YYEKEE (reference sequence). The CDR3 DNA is TGTGCCAGCAGCTTCTACGACAGGGTTGGCGAGCAGTACTTC. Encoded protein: CASSFYDRVGEQYF. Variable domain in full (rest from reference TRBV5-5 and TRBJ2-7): DAGVTQSPTHLIKTRGQQVTLRCSPISGHKSVSWYQQVLGQGPQFIFQYYEKEERGRGNFPDRFSARQFPNYSSELNVNALLLGDSALYLCASSFYDRVGEQYFGPGTRLTVT.

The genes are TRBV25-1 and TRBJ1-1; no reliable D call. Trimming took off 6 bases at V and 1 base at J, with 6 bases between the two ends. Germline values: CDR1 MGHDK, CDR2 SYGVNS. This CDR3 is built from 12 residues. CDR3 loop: CASRSANTEAFF. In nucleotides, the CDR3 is TGTGCCAGCAGGTCAGCGAACACTGAAGCTTTCTTT. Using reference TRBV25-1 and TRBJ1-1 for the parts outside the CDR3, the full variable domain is EADIYQTPRYLVIGTGKKITLECSQTMGHDKMYWYQQDPGMELHLIHYSYGVNSTEKGDLSSESTVSRIRTEHFPLTLESARPSHTSQYLCASRSANTEAFFGQGTRLTVV.

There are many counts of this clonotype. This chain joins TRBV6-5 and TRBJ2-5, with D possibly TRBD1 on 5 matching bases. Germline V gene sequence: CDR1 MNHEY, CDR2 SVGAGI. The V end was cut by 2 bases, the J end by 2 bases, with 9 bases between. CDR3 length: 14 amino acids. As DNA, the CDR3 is TGTGCCAGCAGTTACGACAGATCGCAAGAGACCCAGTACTTC. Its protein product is CASSYDRSQETQYF.

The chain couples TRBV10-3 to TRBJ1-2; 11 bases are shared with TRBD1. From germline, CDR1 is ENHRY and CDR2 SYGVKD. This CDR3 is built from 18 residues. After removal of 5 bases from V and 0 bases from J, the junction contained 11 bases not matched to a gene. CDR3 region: CAISRSGTGGQSNYGYTF. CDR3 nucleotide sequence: TGTGCCATCAGTAGGTCCGGGACAGGGGGGCAATCTAACTATGGCTACACCTTC.

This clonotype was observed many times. For the CDR3, the DNA is TGTGCCAGCCGTAGAGAGCTGGGAACCTACGAGCAGTACTTC. Translated, it gives CASRRELGTYEQYF. This chain links TRBV12-3 or TRBV12-4 with TRBJ2-7; no definite D call. The CDR3 loop spans 14 amino acids. Trimming cost V 8 bases and J 2 bases, with 16 bases left between them.

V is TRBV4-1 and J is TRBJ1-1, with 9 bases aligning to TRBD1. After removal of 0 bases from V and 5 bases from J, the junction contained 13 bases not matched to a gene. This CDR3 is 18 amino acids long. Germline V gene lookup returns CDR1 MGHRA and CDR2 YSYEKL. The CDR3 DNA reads TGCGCCAGCAGCCAAGATAGGGGGACAGGGAGGATGTTAACTGAAGCTTTCTTT. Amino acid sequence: CASSQDRGTGRMLTEAFF.

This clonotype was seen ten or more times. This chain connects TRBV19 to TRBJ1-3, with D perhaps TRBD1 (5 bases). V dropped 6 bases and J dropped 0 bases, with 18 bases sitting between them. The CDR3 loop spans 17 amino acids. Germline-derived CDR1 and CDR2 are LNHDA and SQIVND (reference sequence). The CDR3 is CASRPQGMTFSGNTIYF. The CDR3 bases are TGTGCCAGTAGACCCCAGGGTATGACGTTCTCTGGAAACACCATATATTTT.